The following is a T cell receptor beta chain sequence with its context. This record comes from a study of T cell changes during pregnancy in multiple sclerosis. Repertoires were generated with immunoSEQ multiplex PCR, while TCRdb's copy carries only in-frame clones and drops some. The sample contains some 22,000 clones, more than 75% of which appear only once. The CDR3 spans 11 residues. V was pared by 5 bases and J by 7 bases, with 9 bases between. Germline CDR1 reads MGHDK; CDR2 reads SYGVNS. The chain carries TRBV25-1 and TRBJ2-7; D may be TRBD1 (5 bases). This specimen was CD8+ T cells from peripheral blood mononuclear cells, taken before pregnancy. This clonotype originated in a female donor with multiple sclerosis, enrolled in a pregnancy study. CDR3 in DNA: TGTGCCAGCAGTCCAGGGCAAGAGCAGTACTTC. Its translation: CASSPGQEQYF.